This entry concerns a single TCR beta chain. The antigen remains unidentified. This sample is part of a study of post-analysis software for immune sequencing data. As for the study in general: Both relapsing-remitting and secondary progressive multiple sclerosis featured among the disease courses, as did progressive-relapsing multiple sclerosis.

Trimming left V 0 bases short and J 3 bases short, with 9 bases between. The germline gives CDR1 PRHDT, CDR2 FYEKMQ (reference sequence). The CDR3 contains 14 residues. Included in the TCR beta cDNA libraries were unique molecular identifiers. Between about 0.9 and 11 million T cells gave rise to 500,000 to 600,000 cDNA molecules. TCRdb recomputed calls from the PCR reads with MiXCR, one row per CDR3 protein. Of approximately 730,000 distinct CDR3 sequences in the sample, about 43% were seen once. Study-level findings and limits: Same-batch preparations were strongly co-clustered by F measure. The five TRBV segments detected at higher frequency in patients than in controls included TRBV5-6, TRBV5-1 and TRBV20-1.

The receptor was derived from a girl between 5 and 17 years old with multiple sclerosis. The V and J genes are TRBV13 and TRBJ2-7, with a possible D match to TRBD1 (5 bases). Sequenced sample: blood. Here the CDR3 DNA reads TGTGCCAGCAGCTTAGGGGCCAGGGACTACGAGCAGTACTTC. Its protein product is CASSLGARDYEQYF.